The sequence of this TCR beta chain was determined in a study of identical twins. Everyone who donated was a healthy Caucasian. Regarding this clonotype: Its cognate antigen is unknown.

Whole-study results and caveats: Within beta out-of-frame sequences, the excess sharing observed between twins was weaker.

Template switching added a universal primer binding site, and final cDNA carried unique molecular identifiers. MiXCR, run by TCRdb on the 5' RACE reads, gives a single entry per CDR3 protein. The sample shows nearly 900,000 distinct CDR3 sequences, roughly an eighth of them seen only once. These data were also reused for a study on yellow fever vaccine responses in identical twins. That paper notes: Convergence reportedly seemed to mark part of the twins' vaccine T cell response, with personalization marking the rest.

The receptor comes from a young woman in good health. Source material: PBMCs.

As DNA, the CDR3 is TGCAGTGCTTCAACTCCGGACACCACAGATACGCAGTATTTT. It is translated as CSASTPDTTDTQYF. The V and J genes are TRBV20-1 and TRBJ2-3, with D possibly matching TRBD1 (5 bases). The CDR3 spans 14 residues. CDR1 and CDR2 (germline): DFQATT, SNEGSKA (reference sequence). Trimming cost V 5 bases and J 2 bases, with 14 bases left between them.